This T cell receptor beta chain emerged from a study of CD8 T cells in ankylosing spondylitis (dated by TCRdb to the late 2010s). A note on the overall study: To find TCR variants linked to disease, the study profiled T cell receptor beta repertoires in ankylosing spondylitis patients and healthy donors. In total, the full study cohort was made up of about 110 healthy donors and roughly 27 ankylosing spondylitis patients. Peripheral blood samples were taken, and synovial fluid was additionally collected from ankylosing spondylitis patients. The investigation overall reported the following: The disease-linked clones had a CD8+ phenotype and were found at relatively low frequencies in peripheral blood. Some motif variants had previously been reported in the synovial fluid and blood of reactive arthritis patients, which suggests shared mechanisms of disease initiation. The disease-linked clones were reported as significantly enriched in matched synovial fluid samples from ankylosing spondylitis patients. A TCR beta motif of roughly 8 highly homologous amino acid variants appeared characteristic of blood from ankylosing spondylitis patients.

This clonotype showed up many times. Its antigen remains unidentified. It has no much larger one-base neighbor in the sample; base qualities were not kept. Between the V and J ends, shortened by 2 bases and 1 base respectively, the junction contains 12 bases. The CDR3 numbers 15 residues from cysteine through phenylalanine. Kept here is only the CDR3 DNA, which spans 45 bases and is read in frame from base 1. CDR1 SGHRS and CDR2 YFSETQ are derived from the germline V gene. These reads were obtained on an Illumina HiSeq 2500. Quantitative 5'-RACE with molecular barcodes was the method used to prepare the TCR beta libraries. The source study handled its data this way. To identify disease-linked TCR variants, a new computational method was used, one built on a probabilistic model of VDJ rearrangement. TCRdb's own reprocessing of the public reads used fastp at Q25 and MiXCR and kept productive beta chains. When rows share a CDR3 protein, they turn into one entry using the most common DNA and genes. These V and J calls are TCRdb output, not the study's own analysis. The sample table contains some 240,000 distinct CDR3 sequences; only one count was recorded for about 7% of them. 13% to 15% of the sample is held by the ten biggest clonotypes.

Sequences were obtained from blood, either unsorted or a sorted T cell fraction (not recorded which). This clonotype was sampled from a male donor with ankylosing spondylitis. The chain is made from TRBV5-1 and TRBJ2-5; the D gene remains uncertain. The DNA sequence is TGCGCCAGCAGCTTTTTGGGCGGACCCCAAGAGACCCAGTACTTC. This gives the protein CASSFLGGPQETQYF. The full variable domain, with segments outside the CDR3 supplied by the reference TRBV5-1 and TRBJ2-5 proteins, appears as KAGVTQTPRYLIKTRGQQVTLSCSPISGHRSVSWYQQTPGQGLQFLFEYFSETQRNKGNFPGRFSGRQFSNSRSEMNVSTLELGDSALYLCASSFLGGPQETQYFGPGTRLLVL.